Below, 27 T cell receptor beta chains from the same sample are listed, as sequenced in a study of shared clonotypes between healthy human individuals. Clones were read by immunoSEQ multiplex PCR, and TCRdb kept only the in-frame ones, dropping some. The sample holds some 2,500,000 clones, roughly 90% seen once. The material sequenced was naive CD4+ T cells from PBMCs. Noted subset: CD45RA+ positively selected. Receptors originate from a man between 18 and 29 years old in good health. Some clones in this sample may be carry-over from other donors' samples.

DNA for the CDR3: TGCGCCAGCAGCCTGGGGGGACAGGGACGGGACGAGCAGTACTTC. It yields the protein CASSLGGQGRDEQYF. The V call is TRBV5-1, the J call TRBJ2-7, with 9 bases fitting TRBD1. CDR1 is SGHRS and CDR2 is YFSETQ in the germline V gene. CDR3 length equals 15 residues. The J segment lost 5 bases and the V segment lost 4 bases, leaving 10 bases of the junction unmatched.

The V gene is TRBV10-3, the J gene TRBJ1-5; D gene uncertain. Trimming shortened V by 2 bases and J by 6 bases, and 8 bases separated the two germline ends. Germline CDR1 and CDR2: ENHRY and SYGVKD. The CDR3 loop spans 13 amino acids. The CDR3 region has the DNA TGTGCCATCAGTGAGACGCTAGGTCAGCCCCAGCATTTT. This gives the protein CAISETLGQPQHF.

V usage is TRBV4-2 and J usage is TRBJ2-3, with D uncertain. This CDR3 contains 15 residues. V was shortened by 0 bases and J by 6 bases, with 13 bases between the two germline ends. Germline values: CDR1 LGHNA, CDR2 YNFKEQ. CDR3 nucleotide sequence: TGTGCCAGCAGCCAAGAGGTGGGCGGAGCGGATACGCAGTATTTT. Its translation is CASSQEVGGADTQYF.

Notes on this clone: The same CDR3 can be traced to other DNA sequences in this sample. This chain uses TRBV18 with TRBJ1-5; no clear D gene. The CDR3 has 13 amino acids. CDR1 is KGHSH, CDR2 LQKENI, per germline. V lost 2 bases to trimming and J lost 5 bases, with 7 bases between them. The CDR3 is CASSPGVDQPQHF. The CDR3 DNA reads as TGTGCCAGCTCACCAGGTGTGGATCAGCCCCAGCATTTT.

The rearrangement joins TRBV5-1 to TRBJ1-3; the D is unclear. CDR3 length: 18 residues. V lost 2 bases and J 0 bases, leaving 18 bases between the germline ends. The germline V gene encodes CDR1 SGHRS and CDR2 YFSETQ. The chain's CDR3 is CASSFSQLSGGSGNTIYF. CDR3 nucleotides: TGCGCCAGCAGCTTCTCCCAGCTAAGTGGTGGCTCTGGAAACACCATATATTTT.

The V call is TRBV11-2, the J call TRBJ2-7; tentatively, D is TRBD2 (7 bases). This CDR3 spans 14 amino acids. Per the germline V gene, CDR1 is SGHAT and CDR2 is FQNNGV. The germline V and J ends were trimmed by 8 bases and 6 bases, with 20 bases remaining between them. The CDR3 sequence: CASGGWEGPGEQYF. The CDR3 DNA reads TGTGCCAGCGGGGGCTGGGAGGGACCAGGCGAGCAGTACTTC. Full variable domain (remainder filled in from reference TRBV11-2 and TRBJ2-7): EAGVAQSPRYKIIEKRQSVAFWCNPISGHATLYWYQQILGQGPKLLIQFQNNGVVDDSQLPKDRFSAERLKGVDSTLKIQPAKLEDSAVYLCASGGWEGPGEQYFGPGTRLTVT.

Comments on this clone: The identical CDR3 is also encoded by other nucleotide sequences in the sample. V is TRBV11-2 and J is TRBJ2-3; no reliable D call. The CDR3 length is 11 residues. The V gene lost 3 bases and the J gene lost 6 bases, with 4 bases spanning the gap. Germline V gives CDR1 SGHAT, CDR2 FQNNGV. The CDR3 sequence is CASSLVDTQYF. The CDR3 DNA follows: TGTGCCAGCAGCTTGGTTGATACGCAGTATTTT. Drawing the rest from reference TRBV11-2 and TRBJ2-3, the complete variable domain is EAGVAQSPRYKIIEKRQSVAFWCNPISGHATLYWYQQILGQGPKLLIQFQNNGVVDDSQLPKDRFSAERLKGVDSTLKIQPAKLEDSAVYLCASSLVDTQYFGPGTRLTVL.

The V call is TRBV28, the J call TRBJ2-3, with TRBD2 matching over 11 bases. CDR3 length: 19 amino acids. V was pared by 3 bases and J by 0 bases, with 11 bases of the junction left unmatched. CDR1 and CDR2 from the germline V gene are MDHEN and SYDVKM. CDR3: CASSLSLAGGPSSTDTQYF. The CDR3 DNA is TGTGCCAGCAGTTTGTCCTTAGCGGGAGGGCCCTCGAGCACAGATACGCAGTATTTT. Together with reference TRBV28 and TRBJ2-3, the CDR3 gives the full variable domain: DVKVTQSSRYLVKRTGEKVFLECVQDMDHENMFWYRQDPGLGLRLIYFSYDVKMKEKGDIPEGYSVSREKKERFSLILESASTNQTSMYLCASSLSLAGGPSSTDTQYFGPGTRLTVL.

The V call is TRBV6-1, the J call TRBJ2-7; possibly TRBD2 for D (5 bases). The CDR3 consists of 14 residues. Germline V gives CDR1 MNHNS, CDR2 SASEGT. V lost 4 bases, J lost 6 bases, and 16 bases lay in between. The CDR3 DNA sequence: TGTGCCAGCAGTGTTGGAGGACCCCAGGCCGAGCAGTACTTC. Protein: CASSVGGPQAEQYF.

This clone has only one observation. V gene TRBV19 combines with J gene TRBJ2-1, with D possibly matching TRBD1 (5 bases). CDR1 LNHDA and CDR2 SQIVND come from the germline V gene (reference sequence). The CDR3 has 15 amino acids. Trimming took off 6 bases at V and 6 bases at J, with 18 bases between the two ends. The CDR3, as DNA: TGTGCCAGTAGCGAGACCCCCACGGACATCAATGAGCAGTTCTTC. Translation: CASSETPTDINEQFF.

This rearrangement joins TRBV29-1 to TRBJ1-4, with a weak D call TRBD1 (5 bases). The germline V gene has CDR1 SQVTM and CDR2 ANQGSEA. The CDR3 runs 11 residues. Trimming pared 7 bases from V and 8 bases from J, leaving 11 bases between. The DNA for the CDR3 is TGCAGCGCCACAGGAGGGGAAAAACTGTTTTTT. It yields the protein CSATGGEKLFF.

The chain couples TRBV19 to TRBJ2-2; D remains unclear. Trimming left V 3 bases short and J 7 bases short, with 6 bases between. Per the germline V gene, CDR1 is LNHDA and CDR2 is SQIVND (reference sequence). The CDR3 contains 12 residues. CDR3 in DNA: TGTGCCAGTAGTATCCCCCGCGGGGAGCTGTTTTTT. This codes for CASSIPRGELFF.

The chain couples TRBV5-8 to TRBJ2-7; D unclear. The ends were cut back, 4 bases at V and 0 bases at J, with 14 bases in the middle. Germline V lookup: CDR1 SGHTS, CDR2 YDEGEE. The CDR3 sequence is 15 residues long. Here the CDR3 DNA reads TGTGCCAGCAGCCGTCGCGGTAGTCACTCCTACGAGCAGTACTTC. Protein sequence: CASSRRGSHSYEQYF.

The CDR3 here is CASSLNVGEKLFF. CDR3 coding DNA: TGCGCCAGCAGCTTGAACGTCGGTGAAAAACTGTTTTTT. The chain has TRBV5-1 and TRBJ1-4; D is unresolved. The CDR3 length is 13 residues. The V end was cut by 1 base, the J end by 7 bases, with 8 bases between. Germline CDR1 is SGHRS and CDR2 is YFSETQ. Full variable domain (remainder filled in from reference TRBV5-1 and TRBJ1-4): KAGVTQTPRYLIKTRGQQVTLSCSPISGHRSVSWYQQTPGQGLQFLFEYFSETQRNKGNFPGRFSGRQFSNSRSEMNVSTLELGDSALYLCASSLNVGEKLFFGSGTQLSVL.

V is TRBV2 and J is TRBJ1-5; no definite D call. Germline assignment: CDR1 SNHLY and CDR2 FYNNEI. Between the trimmed V and J ends, which lost 7 bases and 0 bases, there was a span of 10 bases. The CDR3 spans 14 residues. The CDR3 is CASKTDYSNQPQHF. CDR3 DNA sequence: TGTGCCAGCAAAACGGATTATAGCAATCAGCCCCAGCATTTT.

This clone was detected a few times. The gene calls are TRBV30 and TRBJ1-4; D is ambiguous. The V and J ends lost 6 bases and 0 bases respectively, with 14 bases between them. CDR1 and CDR2 (germline): GTSNPN, SVGIG (reference sequence). This CDR3 has 15 amino acids. This CDR3 reads CACVLFGATNEKLFF. The CDR3 coding sequence is TGTGCCTGTGTCCTATTCGGGGCAACTAATGAAAAACTGTTTTTT. The whole variable domain, filled in from reference TRBV30 and TRBJ1-4, reads SQTIHQWPATLVQPVGSPLSLECTVEGTSNPNLYWYRQAAGRGLQLLFYSVGIGQISSEVPQNLSASRPQDRQFILSSKKLLLSDSGFYLCACVLFGATNEKLFFGSGTQLSVL.

The chain employs TRBV21-1 and TRBJ1-2; the table names TRBD1, a call not compared with the DNA. TRBV21-1 is flagged as a pseudogene. The CDR3 runs 17 residues. The CDR3 loop reads CASSKVGLTGDDYGYTF. CDR3 bases: TGTGCCAGCAGCAAAGTGGGGCTGACAGGGGACGACTATGGCTACACCTTC.

The chain links TRBV28 to TRBJ2-5; TRBD2 matches 7 bases. There are 16 residues in the CDR3. Unmatched junction bases numbered 9, after V lost 1 base and J lost 4 bases. In germline, CDR1 is MDHEN, CDR2 SYDVKM. DNA for the CDR3: TGTGCCAGCAGTTTATCGGGGGGATTGTCCCTAGAGACCCAGTACTTC. This encodes CASSLSGGLSLETQYF.

This clone was seen just once. J is TRBJ2-2 and V is TRBV4-3; 7 nucleotides agree with TRBD1. V shed 3 bases and J 7 bases; nucleotides not matched to a gene: 5. Looked up from germline, CDR1 is LGHNA and CDR2 is YSLEER. The CDR3 has 14 amino acids. As DNA, the CDR3 is TGCGCCAGCAGCCACAGCAGGGGGTACGGGGAGCTGTTTTTT. It specifies CASSHSRGYGELFF.

Remarks on this clone: The same CDR3 arises from other DNA sequences in this sample as well. V usage is TRBV5-1 and J usage is TRBJ2-2; no reliable D call. The V gene's germline CDR1 is SGHRS and CDR2 YFSETQ. Trimming shortened V by 3 bases and J by 3 bases, and 3 bases separated the two germline ends. CDR3 length equals 12 residues. The CDR3 sequence is CASSSDTGELFF. CDR3 sequence (DNA): TGCGCCAGCAGCTCTGACACCGGGGAGCTGTTTTTT. Drawing the rest from reference TRBV5-1 and TRBJ2-2, the complete variable domain is KAGVTQTPRYLIKTRGQQVTLSCSPISGHRSVSWYQQTPGQGLQFLFEYFSETQRNKGNFPGRFSGRQFSNSRSEMNVSTLELGDSALYLCASSSDTGELFFGEGSRLTVL.

The chain links TRBV6-6 to TRBJ1-1, with TRBD1 matching over 7 bases. This CDR3 contains 16 residues. J was trimmed by 5 bases and V by 5 bases; bases with no gene match: 14. The germline CDR1 and CDR2 sequences are MNHNY and SVGAGI (reference sequence). The CDR3 nucleotides are TGTGCCAGCAGTCTTGGACCCGCGACAGGGCGAACTGAAGCTTTCTTT. As protein: CASSLGPATGRTEAFF.

The chain links TRBV27 to TRBJ2-5, with a tentative D call TRBD2 (5 bases). With 0 bases removed from V and 6 bases from J, the gap between germline ends came to 8 bases. The CDR3 consists of 13 residues. Germline assignment: CDR1 MNHEY and CDR2 SMNVEV (reference sequence). The CDR3 DNA reads TGTGCCAGCAGTTTATCGGACTCCCAGACCCAGTACTTC. Encoded protein: CASSLSDSQTQYF.

The chain uses TRBV5-1 and TRBJ2-3; D assignment may be TRBD1 or TRBD2 (5 bases each). V shed 4 bases and J shed 8 bases, with 17 bases lying between them. In germline, CDR1 is SGHRS, CDR2 YFSETQ. This CDR3 is built from 14 residues. The chain's CDR3 is CASSQPEGQFTQYF. The DNA of the CDR3 is TGCGCCAGCAGCCAGCCCGAGGGGCAGTTTACGCAGTATTTT.

This chain uses TRBV7-2 with TRBJ2-1; the D call may be TRBD1 or TRBD2 (6 bases each). This CDR3 has 15 residues. V lost 5 bases and J 6 bases, leaving 17 bases between the germline ends. Germline CDR1 reads SGHTA; CDR2 reads FQGNSA. The chain's CDR3 is CASSRRGGTSNEQFF. In DNA form, the CDR3 reads TGTGCCAGCAGCCGCCGAGGCGGGACAAGCAATGAGCAGTTCTTC.

The V and J genes are TRBV28 and TRBJ2-3, with 7 nucleotides matching TRBD1. The CDR3 covers 16 residues. Germline V lookup: CDR1 MDHEN, CDR2 SYDVKM. V lost 3 bases and J lost 0; bases outside the gene matches: 6. The CDR3 DNA is TGTGCCAGCAGTTTTGTCAGGGGGTTTAGCACAGATACGCAGTATTTT. This encodes CASSFVRGFSTDTQYF.

This clone was detected only a few times. The chain uses TRBV2 and TRBJ1-1; possible D gene TRBD1, 5 bases. Germline V gene sequence: CDR1 SNHLY, CDR2 FYNNEI. The V end was cut by 4 bases, the J end by 5 bases, with 11 bases between. The CDR3 is 13 amino acids. CDR3 in DNA: TGTGCCAGCAGTGCCGCAGGGAGGACTGAAGCTTTCTTT. This sequence encodes CASSAAGRTEAFF.

The chain employs TRBV6-4 and TRBJ2-7, with 9 bases fitting TRBD1. CDR1 and CDR2 from the germline V gene are MRHNA and SNTAGT. The CDR3 sequence is 14 residues long. Trimming at V came to 3 bases and at J to 5 bases, leaving 5 bases not matched to a gene. CDR3 residues: CASSEQGAGDEQYF. The CDR3 region has the DNA TGTGCCAGCAGTGAACAGGGGGCGGGCGACGAGCAGTACTTC.